This T cell receptor beta chain is from a study of T-cell memory formation after mild COVID-19. Study outcomes and limitations: Mostly located in CM and EM were contracting CD4+ clones, with contracting CD8+ clones located in EMRA.

CDR3 length: 15 residues. Germline V gene lookup returns CDR1 SQVTM and CDR2 ANQGSEA. Trimming took off 1 base at V and 3 bases at J, with 15 bases between the two ends. After 5'RACE with constant-segment primers, TCR alpha and TCR beta cDNA libraries carrying sample barcodes and UMIs were obtained. TCRdb passed the 5' RACE reads through MiXCR, listing each CDR3 protein once. The sample lists hundreds of thousands of distinct CDR3 sequences; about a fifth were seen once. This clonotype was counted a few times. Its cognate antigen is unknown. The genes are TRBV29-1 and TRBJ1-2, with D possibly TRBD1 on 5 matching bases. Sequencing was carried out using PBMCs or a T cell subset sorted from them (not recorded which). The origin of this receptor is an adult woman who had mild COVID-19 (a few samples of this study predate the infection). Cell type and time point are not known. The CDR3 DNA sequence: TGCAGCGTTGAAGGTTTCGACAGTGGCGACTATGGCTACACCTTC. Translation gives CSVEGFDSGDYGYTF. Full variable domain (rest looked up from reference TRBV29-1 and TRBJ1-2): SAVISQKPSRDICQRGTSLTIQCQVDSQVTMMFWYRQQPGQSLTLIATANQGSEATYESGFVIDKFPISRPNLTFSTLTVSNMSPEDSSIYLCSVEGFDSGDYGYTFGSGTRLTVV.